These 16 T cell receptor beta chains were sequenced from one sample in a study of blood T cell repertoires in COVID-19. The method was immunoSEQ multiplex PCR; TCRdb's version includes in-frame clones alone and lacks a portion of them. The table has roughly 180,000 clones, roughly three quarters seen once. Sequencing was carried out using peripheral blood. The receptors were sampled from a woman aged 45-65 years with active or convalescent COVID-19.

The gene calls are TRBV2 and TRBJ2-7, with TRBD1 matching 10 bases. The trim removed 8 bases at V and 4 bases at J, leaving 5 bases unmatched. Germline V gene data show CDR1 as SNHLY and CDR2 as FYNNEI. The CDR3 has 13 amino acids. In DNA form, the CDR3 reads TGTGCCAGCTCAGGGGACAGGGGTTACGAGCAGTACTTC. Translated, it gives CASSGDRGYEQYF.

V gene TRBV11-2 combines with J gene TRBJ1-2; D may be TRBD1 (5 bases). Germline CDR1 and CDR2: SGHAT and FQNNGV. This CDR3 has 14 amino acids. V gave up 0 bases and J gave up 4 bases, with 9 bases separating them. CDR3 in amino acids: CASSLDQTAYGYTF. In DNA, the CDR3 is TGTGCCAGCAGCTTAGATCAGACAGCCTATGGCTACACCTTC.

The chain joins TRBV4-2 to TRBJ1-6; maybe TRBD1 (6 bases). Per germline, CDR1 LGHNA and CDR2 YNFKEQ. This CDR3 has 20 residues. V lost 1 base and J lost 0, with 19 bases in between. In DNA, the CDR3 is TGTGCCAGCAGCCAAGCCCCCCCCCAGACAGGCAGCTCCTATAATTCACCCCTCCACTTT. It specifies CASSQAPPQTGSSYNSPLHF.

The chain carries TRBV6-5 and TRBJ1-2; D is possibly TRBD1 (5 bases). This CDR3 has 13 amino acids. Germline V gene lookup returns CDR1 MNHEY and CDR2 SVGAGI. V lost 7 bases and J lost 4, with 13 bases in between. The CDR3 sequence is CASTPGPAYGYTF. The CDR3 nucleotides read TGTGCCAGCACCCCAGGGCCAGCCTATGGCTACACCTTC.

CDR3 nucleotide sequence: TGCGCCAGCAGTGAGTCTAGCGGGGGGCCCTACGAGCAGTACTTC. This sequence encodes CASSESSGGPYEQYF. The chain joins TRBV5-1 to TRBJ2-7; 11 nucleotides match TRBD2. V gave up 5 bases and J gave up 2 bases; unmatched junction bases: 6. The CDR3 totals 15 residues. Germline values: CDR1 SGHRS, CDR2 YFSETQ.

V and J are TRBV7-2 and TRBJ1-1; 11 bases match TRBD1. J lost 7 bases, V lost 1 base, and 2 bases had no gene match. Germline V gene sequence: CDR1 SGHTA, CDR2 FQGNSA. The CDR3 contains 14 residues. The CDR3 is CASSLVGTGGEAFF. The CDR3 bases are TGTGCCAGCAGCTTAGTCGGGACAGGGGGTGAAGCTTTCTTT.

V is TRBV11-2 and J is TRBJ2-2, with 8 bases lining up with TRBD1. The CDR3 extends over 15 amino acids. Germline assignment: CDR1 SGHAT and CDR2 FQNNGV. Trimming cost V 5 bases and J 5 bases; bases outside gene matches: 7. CDR3 residues: CASSINRGRTGELFF. The CDR3 DNA is TGTGCCAGCAGCATTAACAGGGGGAGGACCGGGGAGCTGTTTTTT.

The chain uses TRBV30 and TRBJ2-4; TRBD1 might be the D (5 bases). Germline loops: CDR1 GTSNPN, CDR2 SVGIG (reference sequence). Trimming removed 8 bases at V and 7 bases at J, with 18 bases between. The CDR3 contains 13 residues. The CDR3 loop reads CATEWAGMNIQYF. For the CDR3, the DNA is TGTGCCACGGAGTGGGCAGGGATGAACATTCAGTACTTC.

The count of this clone is one. The chain links TRBV3-1 (or the pseudogene TRBV3-2) to TRBJ1-4; D may be TRBD1 (5 bases). CDR3 length equals 14 residues. V shed 5 bases and J shed 5 bases, with 12 bases lying between them. CDR1 LGHDT and CDR2 YNNKEL come from the germline V gene (reference sequence). The CDR3 nucleotides are TGTGCCAGCAGCTCGTTAGGGGTAAATGAAAAACTGTTTTTT. Translation: CASSSLGVNEKLFF.

This chain uses TRBV11-2 with TRBJ1-2, with TRBD1 matching over 8 bases. CDR1 and CDR2 from the germline V gene are SGHAT and FQNNGV. The CDR3 has 15 amino acids. The V gene end was trimmed by 6 bases and the J gene end by 4 bases; junction bases not matched to a gene: 10. CDR3 coding DNA: TGTGCCAGCAGGCAGACAGGGGAGGGAGGCTATGGCTACACCTTC. This sequence encodes CASRQTGEGGYGYTF.

The chain uses TRBV3-1 (or the pseudogene TRBV3-2) and TRBJ2-7, with 14 nucleotides matching TRBD2. The CDR3 consists of 17 residues. The germline CDR1 and CDR2 sequences are LGHDT and YNNKEL (reference sequence). Losses at the gene ends were 5 bases for V and 0 bases for J; bases not matched to a gene: 6. CDR3 loop: CASSVGLAGGGSYEQYF. In DNA, the CDR3 is TGTGCCAGCAGCGTCGGACTAGCGGGAGGAGGCTCCTACGAGCAGTACTTC.

The V and J genes are TRBV2 and TRBJ2-5; perhaps TRBD1 as D (6 bases). Germline V gene sequence: CDR1 SNHLY, CDR2 FYNNEI. Trimming took 5 bases from V and 5 from J, leaving 30 bases between them. There are 19 residues in the CDR3. The CDR3 DNA is TGTGCCAGCAGTTATCTTCTGGACAGCTCTAACTCGAAGAGGGAGACCCAGTACTTC. Protein: CASSYLLDSSNSKRETQYF.

The rearrangement joins TRBV30 to TRBJ1-5, with a tentative D call TRBD1 (6 bases). Germline loops: CDR1 GTSNPN, CDR2 SVGIG (reference sequence). Trimming stripped 2 bases from V and 4 bases from J, with 12 bases between. The CDR3 covers 14 residues. The CDR3, as DNA: TGTGCCTGGAGTAACCAGGGGAATAATCAGCCCCAGCATTTT. Amino acids: CAWSNQGNNQPQHF.

The chain has TRBV18 and TRBJ2-7, with unresolved D. Germline V gives CDR1 KGHSH, CDR2 LQKENI. This CDR3 spans 9 amino acids. V was pared by 10 bases and J by 4 bases, with 5 bases between. CDR3 coding DNA: TGTGCCATCGTTTACGAGCAGTACTTC. Translation: CAIVYEQYF.

In DNA, the CDR3 is TGCAGCACCTCGACTAGCGGGGACCAAGAGACCCAGTACTTC. Translating gives CSTSTSGDQETQYF. V gene TRBV29-1 combines with J gene TRBJ2-5; 11 bases map to TRBD2. Trimming cost V 8 bases and J 0 bases; bases outside gene matches: 5. This CDR3 contains 14 residues. Germline V lookup: CDR1 SQVTM, CDR2 ANQGSEA.

The V and J genes are TRBV14 and TRBJ2-2, with a possible D match to TRBD2 (6 bases). V lost 4 bases to trimming and J lost 2 bases, with 11 bases between them. Germline V CDR1 and CDR2: SGHDN, FVKESK. This CDR3 has 15 residues. CDR3 nucleotide sequence: TGTGCCAGCAGCCGAGGGACTGTTAACACCGGGGAGCTGTTTTTT. Amino acid sequence: CASSRGTVNTGELFF. Based on the CDR3 plus reference TRBV14 and TRBJ2-2, the full variable domain is EAGVTQFPSHSVIEKGQTVTLRCDPISGHDNLYWYRRVMGKEIKFLLHFVKESKQDESGMPNNRFLAERTGGTYSTLKVQPAELEDSGVYFCASSRGTVNTGELFFGEGSRLTVL.